These T cell receptor beta chains were read from a single sample in a study of cytomegalovirus exposure and HLA in healthy donors. TCRdb's copy holds only in-frame clones and misses some; the assay was immunoSEQ multiplex PCR. The sample lists over 150,000 clones; about 83% were seen once. The specimen was PBMCs. Source of these receptors: a girl aged 5-17 years in good health and CMV-seropositive. The CDR3 runs from the conserved cysteine through the conserved F or W. The D gene is left open where the match is weak.

d_call | j_call | cdr3_length | v_call | cdr3_aa | cdr3_nt
. | TRBJ1-1 | 15 | TRBV27 | CASSLFTPGYTEAFF | TGTGCCAGCAGTTTGTTTACTCCAGGGTACACTGAAGCTTTCTTT
TRBD1 | TRBJ1-2 | 15 | TRBV28 | CASSPQGQARDGYTF | TGTGCCAGCAGTCCCCAGGGACAGGCCAGGGATGGCTACACCTTC
TRBD1 | TRBJ2-1 | 12 | TRBV6-6 | CASVTGDNEQFF | TGTGCCAGCGTGACAGGGGACAATGAGCAGTTCTTC
. | TRBJ1-1 | 15 | TRBV6-5 | CASSYSGHQNTEAFF | TGTGCCAGCAGTTATTCGGGACACCAGAACACTGAAGCTTTCTTT
. | TRBJ2-5 | 14 | TRBV5-6 | CASRPGTAGETQYF | TGTGCCAGCAGACCAGGAACTGCGGGAGAGACCCAGTACTTC
TRBD1 | TRBJ2-1 | 16 | TRBV7-3 | CASSLRTGSSDNEQFF | TGTGCCAGCAGCTTAAGGACAGGGTCTTCTGACAATGAGCAGTTCTTC
TRBD1 | TRBJ2-2 | 16 | TRBV19 | CASSTMDRGYTGELFF | TGTGCCAGTAGTACCATGGACAGGGGCTACACCGGGGAGCTGTTTTTT
TRBD1 | TRBJ1-6 | 14 | TRBV5-1 | CASSLTGQDSPLHF | TGCGCCAGCAGCCTCACCGGACAGGATTCACCCCTCCACTTT
. | TRBJ1-5 | 13 | TRBV12-5 | CASGLSINQPQHF | TGTGCTAGTGGTTTGTCTATCAATCAGCCCCAGCATTTT
. | TRBJ2-1 | 12 | TRBV9 | CASSPGKGEQFF | TGTGCCAGCAGCCCAGGGAAGGGAGAGCAGTTCTTC
. | TRBJ1-2 | 14 | TRBV15 | CATSNPDRRYGYTF | TGTGCCACCAGCAACCCGGACCGGAGGTATGGCTACACCTTC
. | TRBJ2-2 | 15 | TRBV19 | CASSSGTWNTGELFF | TGTGCCAGTAGTTCAGGGACATGGAACACCGGGGAGCTGTTTTTT
. | TRBJ1-1 | 13 | TRBV27 | CASSLSPVTEAFF | TGTGCCAGCAGTTTATCCCCCGTCACTGAAGCTTTCTTT